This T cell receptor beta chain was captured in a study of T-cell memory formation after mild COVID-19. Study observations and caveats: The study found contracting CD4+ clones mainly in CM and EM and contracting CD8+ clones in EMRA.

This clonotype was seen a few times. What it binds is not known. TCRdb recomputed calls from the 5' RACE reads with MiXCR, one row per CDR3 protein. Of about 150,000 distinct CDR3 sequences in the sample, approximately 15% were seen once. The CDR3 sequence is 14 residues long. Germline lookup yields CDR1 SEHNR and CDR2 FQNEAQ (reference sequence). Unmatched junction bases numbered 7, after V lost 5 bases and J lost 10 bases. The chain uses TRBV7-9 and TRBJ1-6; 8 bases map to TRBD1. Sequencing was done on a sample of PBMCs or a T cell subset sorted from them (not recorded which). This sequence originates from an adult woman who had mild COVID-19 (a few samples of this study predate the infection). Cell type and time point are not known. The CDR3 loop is CASSVDRGSSPLHF. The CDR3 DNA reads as TGTGCCAGCAGCGTAGACAGGGGATCCTCACCCCTCCACTTT.